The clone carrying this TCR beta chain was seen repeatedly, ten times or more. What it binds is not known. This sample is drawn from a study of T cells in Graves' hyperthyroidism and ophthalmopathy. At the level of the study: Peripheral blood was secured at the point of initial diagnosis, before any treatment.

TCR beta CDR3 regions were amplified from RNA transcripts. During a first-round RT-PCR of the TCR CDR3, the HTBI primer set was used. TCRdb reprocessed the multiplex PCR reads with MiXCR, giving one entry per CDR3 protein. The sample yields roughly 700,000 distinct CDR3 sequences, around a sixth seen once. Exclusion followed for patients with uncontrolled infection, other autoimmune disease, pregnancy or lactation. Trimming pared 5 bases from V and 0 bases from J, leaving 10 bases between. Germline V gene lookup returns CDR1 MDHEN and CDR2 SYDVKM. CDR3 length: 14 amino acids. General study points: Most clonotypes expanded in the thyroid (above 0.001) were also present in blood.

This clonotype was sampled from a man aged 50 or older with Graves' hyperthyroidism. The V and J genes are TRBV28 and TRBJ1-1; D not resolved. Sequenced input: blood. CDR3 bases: TGTGCCAGCAGTCCCCAGCTCATGAACACTGAAGCTTTCTTT. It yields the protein CASSPQLMNTEAFF.